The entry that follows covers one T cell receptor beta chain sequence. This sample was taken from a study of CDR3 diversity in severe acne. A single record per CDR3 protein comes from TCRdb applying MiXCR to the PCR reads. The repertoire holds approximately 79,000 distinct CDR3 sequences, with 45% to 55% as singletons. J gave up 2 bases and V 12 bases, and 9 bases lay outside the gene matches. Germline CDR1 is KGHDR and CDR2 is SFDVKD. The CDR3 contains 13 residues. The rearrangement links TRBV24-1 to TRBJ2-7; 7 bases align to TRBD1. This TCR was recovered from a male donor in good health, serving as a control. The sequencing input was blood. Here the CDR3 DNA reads TGTGCCTGGAGTGTGGGGACAGCCTACGAGCAGTACTTC. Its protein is CAWSVGTAYEQYF.